What follows is one TCR beta chain and its context. Template switching with 5'RACE generated the TCR cDNA and added a universal primer site and UMIs. One entry per CDR3 protein results from TCRdb running MiXCR on the 5' RACE reads. The sample lists around 530,000 distinct CDR3 sequences; roughly a sixth were seen once. The data are from a study of T cells after yellow fever vaccination. Germline V lookup: CDR1 DFQATT, CDR2 SNEGSKA (reference sequence). The CDR3 covers 13 residues. V lost 6 bases to trimming and J lost 5 bases, with 15 bases between them. This receptor was obtained from a man younger than 30 who received the YFV17D yellow fever vaccine. The rearrangement uses TRBV20-1 and TRBJ2-3; D gene ambiguous. The sequenced sample was PBMCs, obtained around 5 days after the first yellow fever vaccination. This chain's CDR3 is CSASIAAEDTQYF. The CDR3 DNA reads TGCAGTGCAAGTATAGCCGCGGAAGATACGCAGTATTTT.